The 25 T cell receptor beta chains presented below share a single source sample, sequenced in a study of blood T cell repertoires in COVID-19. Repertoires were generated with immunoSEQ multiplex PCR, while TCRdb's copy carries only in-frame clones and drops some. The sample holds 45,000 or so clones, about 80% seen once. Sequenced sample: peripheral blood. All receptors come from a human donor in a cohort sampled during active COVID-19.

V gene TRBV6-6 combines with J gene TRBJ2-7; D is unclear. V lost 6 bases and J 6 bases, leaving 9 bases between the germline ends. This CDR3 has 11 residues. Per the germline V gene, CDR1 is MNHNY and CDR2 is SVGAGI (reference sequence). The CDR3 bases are TGTGCCAGCAGCCCCGGGTTCGAGCAGTACTTC. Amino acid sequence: CASSPGFEQYF.

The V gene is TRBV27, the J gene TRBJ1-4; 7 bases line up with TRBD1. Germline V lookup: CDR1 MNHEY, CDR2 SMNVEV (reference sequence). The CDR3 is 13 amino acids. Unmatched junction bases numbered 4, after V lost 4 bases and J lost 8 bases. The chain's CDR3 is CASSSEGAEKLFF. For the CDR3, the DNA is TGTGCCAGCAGTTCGGAGGGGGCGGAAAAACTGTTTTTT.

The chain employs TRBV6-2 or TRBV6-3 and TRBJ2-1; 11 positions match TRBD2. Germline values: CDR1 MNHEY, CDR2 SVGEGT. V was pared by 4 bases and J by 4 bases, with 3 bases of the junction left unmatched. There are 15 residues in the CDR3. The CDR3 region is CASSSRLAGYNEQFF. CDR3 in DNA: TGTGCCAGCAGTTCAAGACTAGCGGGATACAATGAGCAGTTCTTC.

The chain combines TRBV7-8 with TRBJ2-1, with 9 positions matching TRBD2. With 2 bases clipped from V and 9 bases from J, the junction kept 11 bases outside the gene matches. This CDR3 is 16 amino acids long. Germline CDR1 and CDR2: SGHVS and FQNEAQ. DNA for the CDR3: TGTGCCAGCAGCTTACTCGCGGGACTAGCTACGGGTGAGCAGTTCTTC. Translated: CASSLLAGLATGEQFF.

This chain's CDR3 is CASSPGGMNTEAFF. CDR3 nucleotide sequence: TGTGCCAGCAGCCCCGGCGGCATGAACACTGAAGCTTTCTTT. The V and J genes are TRBV28 and TRBJ1-1, with D uncertain. Germline V gene lookup returns CDR1 MDHEN and CDR2 SYDVKM. The length of the CDR3 is 14 residues. Trimming removed 6 bases from V and 0 bases from J, with 11 bases in between.

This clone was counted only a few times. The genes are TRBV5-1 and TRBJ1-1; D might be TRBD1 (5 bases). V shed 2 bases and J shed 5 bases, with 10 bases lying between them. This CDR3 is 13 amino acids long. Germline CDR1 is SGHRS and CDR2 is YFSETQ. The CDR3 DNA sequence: TGCGCCAGCAGCTTAAATGGGGGGACTGAAGCTTTCTTT. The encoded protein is CASSLNGGTEAFF.

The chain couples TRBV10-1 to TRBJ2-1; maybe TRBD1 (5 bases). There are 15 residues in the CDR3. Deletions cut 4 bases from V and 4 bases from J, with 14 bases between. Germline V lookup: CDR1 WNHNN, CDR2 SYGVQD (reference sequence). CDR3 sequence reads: CASSGGTRGYNEQFF. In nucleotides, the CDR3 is TGCGCCAGCAGTGGGGGCACAAGGGGTTACAATGAGCAGTTCTTC.

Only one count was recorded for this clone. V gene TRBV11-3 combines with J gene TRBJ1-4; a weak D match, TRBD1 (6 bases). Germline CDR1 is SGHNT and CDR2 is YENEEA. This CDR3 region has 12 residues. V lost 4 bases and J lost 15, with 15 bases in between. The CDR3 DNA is TGTGCCAGCAGCTCTCCGGGACAAGCGTTGTTTTTT. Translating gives CASSSPGQALFF.

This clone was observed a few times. CDR3: CASSVGQGQQSEAFF. For the CDR3, the DNA is TGTGCCAGCAGCGTCGGACAGGGGCAGCAATCTGAAGCTTTCTTT. J is TRBJ1-1 and V is TRBV7-9, with 9 bases fitting TRBD1. J lost 6 bases, V lost 5 bases, and 10 bases had no gene match. CDR3 length: 15 residues. CDR1 and CDR2 from the germline V gene are SEHNR and FQNEAQ (reference sequence).

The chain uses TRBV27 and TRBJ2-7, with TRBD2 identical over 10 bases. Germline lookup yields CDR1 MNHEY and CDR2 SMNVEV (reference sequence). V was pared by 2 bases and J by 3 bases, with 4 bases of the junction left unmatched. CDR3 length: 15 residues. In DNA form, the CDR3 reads TGTGCCAGCAGTTTAAGACAGCGGGAGGGCTACGAGCAGTACTTC. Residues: CASSLRQREGYEQYF.

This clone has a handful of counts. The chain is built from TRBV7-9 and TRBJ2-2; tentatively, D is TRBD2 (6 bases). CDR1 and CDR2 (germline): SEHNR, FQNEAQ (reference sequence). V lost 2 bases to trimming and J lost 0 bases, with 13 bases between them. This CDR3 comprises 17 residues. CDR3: CASSLQYGGANTGELFF. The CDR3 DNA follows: TGTGCCAGCAGCTTACAATACGGGGGAGCGAACACCGGGGAGCTGTTTTTT.

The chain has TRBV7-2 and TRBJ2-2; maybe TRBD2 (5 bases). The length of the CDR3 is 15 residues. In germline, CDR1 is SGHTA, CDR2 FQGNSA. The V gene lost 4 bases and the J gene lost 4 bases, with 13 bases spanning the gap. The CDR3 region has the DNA TGTGCCAGCAGCTCGGCTAGAGGAGGCACCGGGGAGCTGTTTTTT. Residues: CASSSARGGTGELFF.

CDR3: CAWARAEKLFF. The CDR3 DNA follows: TGTGCCTGGGCGAGGGCGGAAAAACTGTTTTTT. The chain is built from TRBV30 and TRBJ1-4; D is undetermined. The CDR3 totals 11 residues. In germline, CDR1 is GTSNPN, CDR2 SVGIG (reference sequence). V was shortened by 5 bases and J by 8 bases, with 9 bases between the two germline ends.

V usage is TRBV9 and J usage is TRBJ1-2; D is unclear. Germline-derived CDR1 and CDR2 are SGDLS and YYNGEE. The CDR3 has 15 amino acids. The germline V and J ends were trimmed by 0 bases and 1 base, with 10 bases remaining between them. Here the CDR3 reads CASSVVNSLNYGYTF. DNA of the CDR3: TGTGCCAGCAGCGTAGTGAATAGCCTTAACTATGGCTACACCTTC. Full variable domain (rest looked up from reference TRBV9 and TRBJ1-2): DSGVTQTPKHLITATGQRVTLRCSPRSGDLSVYWYQQSLDQGLQFLIQYYNGEERAKGNILERFSAQQFPDLHSELNLSSLELGDSALYFCASSVVNSLNYGYTFGSGTRLTVV.

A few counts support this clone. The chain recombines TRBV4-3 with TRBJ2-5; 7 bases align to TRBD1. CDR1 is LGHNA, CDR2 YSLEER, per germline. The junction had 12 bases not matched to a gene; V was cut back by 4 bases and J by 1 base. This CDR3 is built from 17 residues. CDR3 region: CASSLQPNGDSQETQYF. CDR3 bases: TGCGCCAGCAGCCTACAACCAAACGGGGACAGCCAAGAGACCCAGTACTTC.

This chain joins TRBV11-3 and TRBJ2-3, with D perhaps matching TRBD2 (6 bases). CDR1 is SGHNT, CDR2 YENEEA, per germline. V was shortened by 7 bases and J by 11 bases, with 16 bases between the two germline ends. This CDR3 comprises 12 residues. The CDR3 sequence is CASTKTGDQQYF. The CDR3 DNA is TGTGCCAGCACCAAAACGGGGGACCAGCAGTATTTT.

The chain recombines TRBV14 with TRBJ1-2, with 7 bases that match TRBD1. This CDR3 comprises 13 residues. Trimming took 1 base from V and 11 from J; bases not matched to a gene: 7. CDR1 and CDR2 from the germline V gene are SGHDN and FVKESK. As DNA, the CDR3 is TGTGCCAGCAGCCAAGCCGGGACAGACAGTTACACCTTC. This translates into CASSQAGTDSYTF.

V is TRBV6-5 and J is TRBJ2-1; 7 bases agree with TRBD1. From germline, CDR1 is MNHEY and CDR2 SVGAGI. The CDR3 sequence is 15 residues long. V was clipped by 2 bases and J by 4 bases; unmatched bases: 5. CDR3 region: CASSYGQEPYNEQFF. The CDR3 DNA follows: TGTGCCAGCAGTTACGGACAGGAACCTTACAATGAGCAGTTCTTC.

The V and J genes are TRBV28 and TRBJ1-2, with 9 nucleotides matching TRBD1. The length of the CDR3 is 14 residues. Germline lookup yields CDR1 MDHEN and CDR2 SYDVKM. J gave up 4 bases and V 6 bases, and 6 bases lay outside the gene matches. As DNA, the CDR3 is TGTGCCAGCAGAACCGGACAGGGGATCTATGGCTACACCTTC. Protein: CASRTGQGIYGYTF.

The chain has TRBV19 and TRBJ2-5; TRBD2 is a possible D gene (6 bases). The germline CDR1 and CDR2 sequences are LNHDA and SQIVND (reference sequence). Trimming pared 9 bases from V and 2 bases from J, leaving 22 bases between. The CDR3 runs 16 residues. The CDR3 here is CASKKVSVADQETQYF. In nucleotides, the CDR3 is TGTGCCAGCAAAAAAGTATCAGTAGCGGATCAAGAGACCCAGTACTTC. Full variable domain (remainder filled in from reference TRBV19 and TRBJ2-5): DGGITQSPKYLFRKEGQNVTLSCEQNLNHDAMYWYRQDPGQGLRLIYYSQIVNDFQKGDIAEGYSVSREKKESFPLTVTSAQKNPTAFYLCASKKVSVADQETQYFGPGTRLLVL.

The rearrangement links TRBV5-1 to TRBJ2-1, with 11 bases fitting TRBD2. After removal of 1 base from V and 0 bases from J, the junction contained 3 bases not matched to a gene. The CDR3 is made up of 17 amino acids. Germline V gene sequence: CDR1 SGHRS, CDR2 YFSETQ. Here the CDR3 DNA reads TGCGCCAGCAGCTTGAGACTAGCGGGAAGCTCCTACAATGAGCAGTTCTTC. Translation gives CASSLRLAGSSYNEQFF.

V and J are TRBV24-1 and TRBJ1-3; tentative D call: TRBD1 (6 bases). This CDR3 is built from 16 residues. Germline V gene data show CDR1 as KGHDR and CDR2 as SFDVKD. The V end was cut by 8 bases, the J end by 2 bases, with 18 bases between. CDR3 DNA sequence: TGTGCCACCATCAGGGGAAGTGATGGACCTGGAAACACCATATATTTT. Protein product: CATIRGSDGPGNTIYF.

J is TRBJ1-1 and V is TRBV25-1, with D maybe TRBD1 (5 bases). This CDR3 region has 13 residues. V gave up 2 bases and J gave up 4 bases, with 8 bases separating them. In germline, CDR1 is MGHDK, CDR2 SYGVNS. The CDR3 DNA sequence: TGTGCCAGCAGTGAACAGGGTTTCACTGAAGCTTTCTTT. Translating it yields CASSEQGFTEAFF.

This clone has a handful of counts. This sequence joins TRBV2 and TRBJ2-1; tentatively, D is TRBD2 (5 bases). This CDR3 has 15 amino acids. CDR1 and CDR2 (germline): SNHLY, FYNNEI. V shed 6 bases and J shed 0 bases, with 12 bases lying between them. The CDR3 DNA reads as TGTGCCAGCAGCAAGGAGCGGAGCTCCTACAATGAGCAGTTCTTC. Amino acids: CASSKERSSYNEQFF.

The chain's CDR3 is CASSLWGDYNSPLHF. The CDR3 DNA sequence: TGCGCCAGCAGCTTATGGGGGGACTATAATTCACCCCTCCACTTT. The rearrangement joins TRBV5-1 to TRBJ1-6; weak D call: TRBD1 (5 bases). Trimming left V 2 bases short and J 3 bases short, with 9 bases between. The length of the CDR3 is 15 residues. CDR1 and CDR2 from the germline V gene are SGHRS and YFSETQ. Together with reference TRBV5-1 and TRBJ1-6, the CDR3 gives the full variable domain: KAGVTQTPRYLIKTRGQQVTLSCSPISGHRSVSWYQQTPGQGLQFLFEYFSETQRNKGNFPGRFSGRQFSNSRSEMNVSTLELGDSALYLCASSLWGDYNSPLHFGNGTRLTVT.